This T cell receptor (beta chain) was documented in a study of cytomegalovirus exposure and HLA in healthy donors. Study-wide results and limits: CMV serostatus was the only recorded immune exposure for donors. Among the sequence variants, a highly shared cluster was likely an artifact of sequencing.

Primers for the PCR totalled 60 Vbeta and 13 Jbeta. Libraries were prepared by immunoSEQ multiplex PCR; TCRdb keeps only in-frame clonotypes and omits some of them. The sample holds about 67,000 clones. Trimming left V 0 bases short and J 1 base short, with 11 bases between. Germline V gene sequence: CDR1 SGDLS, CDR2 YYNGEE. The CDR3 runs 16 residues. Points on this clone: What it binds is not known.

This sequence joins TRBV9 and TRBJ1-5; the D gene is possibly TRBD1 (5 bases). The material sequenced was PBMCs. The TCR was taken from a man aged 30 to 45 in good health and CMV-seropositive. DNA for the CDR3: TGTGCCAGCAGCGTAGGGAGGGGTCCAAGCAATCAGCCCCAGCATTTT. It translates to CASSVGRGPSNQPQHF.